This TCR beta chain was captured by sequencing in a study of T cell responses to AZD1222 COVID-19 vaccine. Findings of the study overall: AZD1222 recipients seropositive at baseline numbered only six or seven.

Remarks on this clone: What it recognizes is unknown.

Sequencing was performed with immunoSEQ multiplex PCR; in TCRdb, only in-frame clones are kept and a portion is missing. Altogether tens of thousands of clones are present, 80% to 90% being singletons, with the ten largest covering around 16%. Germline CDR1 SGHTS, CDR2 YDEGEE. Trimming removed 4 bases from V and 6 bases from J, with 14 bases in between. The CDR3 sequence is 14 residues long. The TCR originated in an adult in good health. V is TRBV5-8 and J is TRBJ1-5; D not certain. Material: peripheral blood, obtained on day 0 of AZD1222 vaccination. Here the CDR3 DNA reads TGTGCCAGCAGCCTATGGCGGGGAGCTCAGCCCCAGCATTTT. As protein: CASSLWRGAQPQHF.